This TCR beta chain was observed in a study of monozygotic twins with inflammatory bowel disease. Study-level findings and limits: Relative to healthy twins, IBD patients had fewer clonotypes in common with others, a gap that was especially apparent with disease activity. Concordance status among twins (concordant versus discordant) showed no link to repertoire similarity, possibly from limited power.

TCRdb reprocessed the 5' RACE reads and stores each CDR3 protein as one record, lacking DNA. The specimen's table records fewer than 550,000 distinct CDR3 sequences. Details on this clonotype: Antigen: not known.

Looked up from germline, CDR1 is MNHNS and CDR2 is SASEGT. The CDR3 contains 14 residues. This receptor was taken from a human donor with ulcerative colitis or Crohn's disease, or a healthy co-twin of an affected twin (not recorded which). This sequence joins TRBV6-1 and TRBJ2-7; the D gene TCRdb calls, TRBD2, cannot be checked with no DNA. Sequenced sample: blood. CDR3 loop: CASSSAGEFYEQYF.